Listed below are T cell receptor beta chains from one sample, sequenced in a study of persistence of HIV-infected CD4 T cells. Produced via immunoSEQ multiplex PCR; TCRdb's table is partial and in-frame only. This table holds some 28,000 clones, approximately 82% found once. These receptors' targets are unknown. The sample consisted of CD4+ T cells sorted from PBMCs after approximately 19-hour stimulation, taken from a patient who received antiretroviral therapy. All receptors come from an adult man with HIV who was CMV-seropositive. The CDR3 runs from the conserved cysteine through the conserved F or W. Fields, in order: D gene, clone size, V gene, J gene, CDR3 DNA, CDR3 protein. D genes are given only for firm matches. Part of the rows lack a size; the others show once, few, many or a class for expanded clones.

NA	NA	TRBV7-9	TRBJ1-6	TGTGCCAGCAAGAGAGGGGATTCACCCCTCCACTTT	CASKRGDSPLHF
TRBD2	few	TRBV4-1	TRBJ2-3	TGCGCCAGCCAGCGGGGGGGCCAGGGAGATACGCAGTATTTT	CASQRGGQGDTQYF
NA	NA	TRBV27	TRBJ2-1	TGTGCCAGCAGTTTACCTGGACACTCCACTCGGAATGAGCAGTTCTTC	CASSLPGHSTRNEQFF
TRBD2	NA	TRBV11-3	TRBJ2-3	TGTGCCAGCAGCTTGACCTCGACTAGCGGAGCAGATACGCAGTATTTT	CASSLTSTSGADTQYF
TRBD1	NA	TRBV2	TRBJ2-7	TGTGCCAGCAGTGAAGCAACAGGGGGCGGGTACGAGCAGTACTTC	CASSEATGGGYEQYF
TRBD2	NA	TRBV19	TRBJ2-3	TGTGCCAGTAGTATAGAACGGGGGGGCCGCACAGATACGCAGTATTTT	CASSIERGGRTDTQYF
NA	few	TRBV6-5	TRBJ1-6	TGTGCCAGCAGGAGAGGACAGAACTCACCCCTCCACTTT	CASRRGQNSPLHF
TRBD2	NA	TRBV18	TRBJ2-1	TGTGCCAGCTCACCACCGGGGCGGGGGTCAACCTACAATGAGCAGTTCTTC	CASSPPGRGSTYNEQFF
NA	NA	TRBV28	TRBJ1-4	TGTGCCAGCAGTTTGGGTGGTCAGGGGACGGAAAAACTGTTTTTT	CASSLGGQGTEKLFF
TRBD1	NA	TRBV11-3	TRBJ2-1	TGTGCCAGCAGTCAGGGGGTGTCCAGCTACAATGAGCAGTTCTTC	CASSQGVSSYNEQFF
NA	NA	TRBV15	TRBJ2-7	TGTGCCACCAGCAGAGCCAGGAGCTCCTACGAGCAGTACTTC	CATSRARSSYEQYF
NA	NA	TRBV10-2	TRBJ2-3	TGCGCCAGCAGTGGAGGCGGGGTGAGTTCAGATACGCAGTATTTT	CASSGGGVSSDTQYF
NA	NA	TRBV25-1	TRBJ1-6	TGTGCCAGCAGGGAGGGCGGGGATAATTCACCCCTCCACTTT	CASREGGDNSPLHF
TRBD1	NA	TRBV2	TRBJ2-7	TGTGCCAGCAGGACAGGGGGCGCAGGCTACGAGCAGTACTTC	CASRTGGAGYEQYF
NA	once	TRBV9	TRBJ2-3	TGTGCCAGCAGCCCCCTTTCAGGGGTGGCAAGCACAGATACGCAGTATTTT	CASSPLSGVASTDTQYF
TRBD2	NA	TRBV5-1	TRBJ2-3	TGCGCCAGCAGCGGCTGGCTAGCGGGGGACACAGATACGCAGTATTTT	CASSGWLAGDTDTQYF
NA	NA	TRBV11-2	TRBJ2-3	TGTGCCAGCAGCCCGGGGGCGAGCACAGATACGCAGTATTTT	CASSPGASTDTQYF
NA	once	TRBV19	TRBJ2-2	TGTGCCAGTAGTATGTCAGGTTGGGACACCGGGGAGCTGTTTTTT	CASSMSGWDTGELFF
NA	NA	TRBV2	TRBJ1-2	TGTGCCAGCAGTGAAGGCAGCTATGGCTACACCTTC	CASSEGSYGYTF
TRBD1	NA	TRBV7-8	TRBJ2-7	TGTGCCAGCAGACAGGGGGCGCACACGCAGTACTTC	CASRQGAHTQYF
NA	few	TRBV4-1	TRBJ2-7	TGCGCCAGCAGCCAGGGTACCTACGAGCAGTACTTC	CASSQGTYEQYF
NA	NA	TRBV6-5	TRBJ1-1	TGTGCCACCTCCGATACATTCAGTGTTCCGGGGGCTTTCTTT	CATSDTFSVPGAFF
NA	NA	TRBV5-1	TRBJ2-3	TGCGCCAGCAGCGGGGGGCTGGCCACCACAGATACGCAGTATTTT	CASSGGLATTDTQYF
TRBD1	NA	TRBV12-5	TRBJ2-7	TGTGCTAGTGGCACGGACAGGGGGCGTGAGCAGTACTTC	CASGTDRGREQYF
NA	few	TRBV6-4	TRBJ1-6	TGTGCCAGCAGTGAACCCCGGTGGCAGGGAATGTATTCACCCCTCCACTTT	CASSEPRWQGMYSPLHF
TRBD1	NA	TRBV7-9	TRBJ2-3	TGTGCCAGCAGCTTGCTCAGACAGGGGGCTCGGGGCACAACAGATACGCAGTATTTT	CASSLLRQGARGTTDTQYF